This T cell receptor (beta chain) was sequenced in a study of identical twins. Notes on the study in general: Out-of-frame alpha sequences common to twins were enriched for low generation probability. Insertions were fewer in abundant cord blood beta clonotypes, whereas memory repertoires showed none of this pattern. It was out-of-frame TCR alpha sharing in monozygotic twins that models underestimated.

Template switching, a step in the protocol, added a universal primer site, and cDNA carried unique molecular identifiers. Each CDR3 protein gets one entry after TCRdb re-called the 5' RACE reads with MiXCR. The table shows about 530,000 distinct CDR3 sequences, with roughly 15% occurring only once. This clonotype was observed a handful of times. As yet, its antigen is unknown. The V gene's germline CDR1 is ENHRY and CDR2 SYGVKD. The CDR3 covers 16 residues. The V segment lost 2 bases and the J segment 0 bases; nucleotides outside the gene matches: 6. These data are also associated with another study on yellow fever vaccine responses in identical twins.

Specimen: CD4+ T cells sorted from blood. This receptor was taken from a woman younger than 30 in good health. The gene calls are TRBV10-3 and TRBJ1-1; 7 bases agree with TRBD1. In DNA form, the CDR3 reads TGTGCCATCAGTGAGGTGGGACAGCCTATGAACACTGAAGCTTTCTTT. The encoded protein is CAISEVGQPMNTEAFF.